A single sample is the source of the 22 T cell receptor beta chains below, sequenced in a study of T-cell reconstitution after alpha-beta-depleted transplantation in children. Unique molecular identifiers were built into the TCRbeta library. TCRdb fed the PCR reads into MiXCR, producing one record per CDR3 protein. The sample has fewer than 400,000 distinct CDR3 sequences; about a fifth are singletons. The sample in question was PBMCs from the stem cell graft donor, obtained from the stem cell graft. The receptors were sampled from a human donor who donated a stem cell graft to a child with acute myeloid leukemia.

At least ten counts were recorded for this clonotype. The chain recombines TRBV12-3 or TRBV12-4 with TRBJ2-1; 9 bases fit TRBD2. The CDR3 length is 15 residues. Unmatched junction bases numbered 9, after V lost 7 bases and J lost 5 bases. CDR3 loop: CASTQISGRNNEQFF. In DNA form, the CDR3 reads TGTGCCAGCACCCAGATCAGCGGGAGGAACAATGAGCAGTTCTTC.

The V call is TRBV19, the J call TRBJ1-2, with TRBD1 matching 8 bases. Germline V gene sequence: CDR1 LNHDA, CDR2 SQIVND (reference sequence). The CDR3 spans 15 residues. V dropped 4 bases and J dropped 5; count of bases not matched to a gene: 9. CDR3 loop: CASSTKGQAEYGYTF. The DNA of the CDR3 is TGTGCCAGTAGTACGAAGGGACAGGCGGAGTATGGCTACACCTTC.

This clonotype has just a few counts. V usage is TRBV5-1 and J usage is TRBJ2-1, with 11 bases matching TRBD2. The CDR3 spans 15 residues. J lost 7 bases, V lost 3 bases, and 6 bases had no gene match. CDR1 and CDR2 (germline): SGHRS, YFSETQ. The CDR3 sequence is CASSSTSGSINEQFF. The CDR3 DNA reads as TGCGCCAGCAGCTCTACTAGCGGGAGTATTAATGAGCAGTTCTTC.

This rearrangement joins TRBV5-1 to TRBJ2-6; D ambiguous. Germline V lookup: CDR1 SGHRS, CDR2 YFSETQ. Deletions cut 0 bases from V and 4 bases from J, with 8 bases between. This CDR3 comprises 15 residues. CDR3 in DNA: TGCGCCAGCAGCTTGGAGGGTGTGGGGGCCAACGTCCTGACTTTC. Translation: CASSLEGVGANVLTF.

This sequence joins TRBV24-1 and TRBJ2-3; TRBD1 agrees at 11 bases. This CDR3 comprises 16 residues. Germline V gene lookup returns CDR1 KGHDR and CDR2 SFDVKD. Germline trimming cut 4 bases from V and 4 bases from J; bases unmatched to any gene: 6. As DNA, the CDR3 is TGTGCCACCAGTGACCTAGGACAGGGGGCGGCAGATACGCAGTATTTT. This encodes CATSDLGQGAADTQYF.

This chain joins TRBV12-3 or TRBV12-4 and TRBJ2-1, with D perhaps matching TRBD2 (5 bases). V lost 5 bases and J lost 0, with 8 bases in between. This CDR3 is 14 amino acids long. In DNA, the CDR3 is TGTGCCAGCAGTCTGCTAGCCTCCTACAATGAGCAGTTCTTC. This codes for CASSLLASYNEQFF.

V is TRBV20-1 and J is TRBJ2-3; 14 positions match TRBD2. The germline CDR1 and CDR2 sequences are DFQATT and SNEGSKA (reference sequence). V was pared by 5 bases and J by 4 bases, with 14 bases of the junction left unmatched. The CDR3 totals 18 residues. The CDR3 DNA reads TGCAGTGCTTCCGCGGGACTAGCGGGAGTAGCGATTTCAGATACGCAGTATTTT. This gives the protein CSASAGLAGVAISDTQYF.

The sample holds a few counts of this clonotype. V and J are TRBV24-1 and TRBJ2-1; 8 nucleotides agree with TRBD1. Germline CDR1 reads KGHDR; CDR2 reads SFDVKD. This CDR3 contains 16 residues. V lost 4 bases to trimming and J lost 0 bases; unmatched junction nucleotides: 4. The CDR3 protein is CATSERDRSSYNEQFF. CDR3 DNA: TGTGCCACCAGTGAACGGGACAGGAGCTCCTACAATGAGCAGTTCTTC.

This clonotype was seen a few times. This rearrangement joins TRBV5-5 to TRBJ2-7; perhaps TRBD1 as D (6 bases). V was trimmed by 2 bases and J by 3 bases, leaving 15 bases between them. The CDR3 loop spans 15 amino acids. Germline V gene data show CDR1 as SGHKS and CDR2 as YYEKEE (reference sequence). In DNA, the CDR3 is TGTGCCAGCAGCTTCACAGACAGGCCCGGCTACGAGCAGTACTTC. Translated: CASSFTDRPGYEQYF. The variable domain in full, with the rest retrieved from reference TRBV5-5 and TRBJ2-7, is DAGVTQSPTHLIKTRGQQVTLRCSPISGHKSVSWYQQVLGQGPQFIFQYYEKEERGRGNFPDRFSARQFPNYSSELNVNALLLGDSALYLCASSFTDRPGYEQYFGPGTRLTVT.

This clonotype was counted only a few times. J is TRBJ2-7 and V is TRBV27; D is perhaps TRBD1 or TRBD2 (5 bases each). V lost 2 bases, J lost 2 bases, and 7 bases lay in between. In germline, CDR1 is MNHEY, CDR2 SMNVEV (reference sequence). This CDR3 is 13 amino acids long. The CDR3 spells CASSLQGAYEQYF. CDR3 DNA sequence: TGTGCCAGCAGTTTACAGGGAGCCTACGAGCAGTACTTC.

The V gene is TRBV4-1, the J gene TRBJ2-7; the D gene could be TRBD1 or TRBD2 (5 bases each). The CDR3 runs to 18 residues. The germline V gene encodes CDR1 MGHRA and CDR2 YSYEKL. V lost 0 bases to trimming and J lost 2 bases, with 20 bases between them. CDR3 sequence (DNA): TGCGCCAGCAGCCAAGAAGGCTCACAGGCGGGCTTGACCTACGAGCAGTACTTC. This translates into CASSQEGSQAGLTYEQYF.

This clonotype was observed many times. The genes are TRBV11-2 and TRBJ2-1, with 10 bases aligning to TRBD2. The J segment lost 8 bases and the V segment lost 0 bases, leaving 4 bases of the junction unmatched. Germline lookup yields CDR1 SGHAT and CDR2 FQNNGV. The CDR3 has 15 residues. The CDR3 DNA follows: TGTGCCAGCAGCTTAGACCCTAGCGGGAGTTATGAGCAGTTCTTC. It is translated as CASSLDPSGSYEQFF.

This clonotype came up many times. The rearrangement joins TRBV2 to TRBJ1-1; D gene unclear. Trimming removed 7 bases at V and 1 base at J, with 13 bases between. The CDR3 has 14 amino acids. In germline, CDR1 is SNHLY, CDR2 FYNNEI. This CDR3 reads CASTLDESNTEAFF. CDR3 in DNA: TGTGCCAGCACCCTCGACGAGTCGAACACTGAAGCTTTCTTT. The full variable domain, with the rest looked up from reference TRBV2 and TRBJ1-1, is EPEVTQTPSHQVTQMGQEVILRCVPISNHLYFYWYRQILGQKVEFLVSFYNNEISEKSEIFDDQFSVERPDGSNFTLKIRSTKLEDSAMYFCASTLDESNTEAFFGQGTRLTVV.

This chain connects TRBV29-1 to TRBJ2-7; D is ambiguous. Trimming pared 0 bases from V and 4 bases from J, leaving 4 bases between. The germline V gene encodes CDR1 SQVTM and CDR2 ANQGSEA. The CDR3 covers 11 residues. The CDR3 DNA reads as TGCAGCGTTGAAGATAGGTACGAGCAGTACTTC. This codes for CSVEDRYEQYF.

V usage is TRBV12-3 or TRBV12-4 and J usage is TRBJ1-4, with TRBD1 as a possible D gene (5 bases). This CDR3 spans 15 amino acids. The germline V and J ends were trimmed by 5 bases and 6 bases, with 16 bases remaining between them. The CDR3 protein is CASSKAGTSHEKLFF. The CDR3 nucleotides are TGTGCCAGCAGTAAAGCCGGGACGTCTCATGAAAAACTGTTTTTT.

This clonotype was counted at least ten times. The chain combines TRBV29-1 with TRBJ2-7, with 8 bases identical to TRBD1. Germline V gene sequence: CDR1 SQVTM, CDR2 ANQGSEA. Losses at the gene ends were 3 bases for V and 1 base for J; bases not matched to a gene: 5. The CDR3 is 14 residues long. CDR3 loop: CSVEDRVGSYEQYF. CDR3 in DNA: TGCAGCGTTGAGGACAGGGTGGGTTCCTACGAGCAGTACTTC.

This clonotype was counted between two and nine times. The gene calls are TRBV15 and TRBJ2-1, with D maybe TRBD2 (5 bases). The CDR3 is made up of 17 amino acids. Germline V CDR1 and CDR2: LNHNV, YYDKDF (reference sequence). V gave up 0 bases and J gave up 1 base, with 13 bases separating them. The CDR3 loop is CATSRESPGESYNEQFF. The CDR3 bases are TGTGCCACCAGCAGAGAAAGCCCCGGGGAATCCTACAATGAGCAGTTCTTC.

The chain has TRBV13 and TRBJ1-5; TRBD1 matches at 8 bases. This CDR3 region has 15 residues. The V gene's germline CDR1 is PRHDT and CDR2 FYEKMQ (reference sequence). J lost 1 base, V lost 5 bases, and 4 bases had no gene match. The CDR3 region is CASSKGTGSNQPQHF. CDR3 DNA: TGTGCCAGCAGCAAAGGGACAGGCAGCAATCAGCCCCAGCATTTT.

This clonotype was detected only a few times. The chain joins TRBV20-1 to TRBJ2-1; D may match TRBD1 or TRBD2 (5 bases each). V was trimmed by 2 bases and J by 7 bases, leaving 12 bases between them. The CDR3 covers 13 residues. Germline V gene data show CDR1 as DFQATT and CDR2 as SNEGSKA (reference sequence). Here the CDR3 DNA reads TGCAGTGCTAGACCACTGGGGACGAATGAGCAGTTCTTC. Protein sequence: CSARPLGTNEQFF.

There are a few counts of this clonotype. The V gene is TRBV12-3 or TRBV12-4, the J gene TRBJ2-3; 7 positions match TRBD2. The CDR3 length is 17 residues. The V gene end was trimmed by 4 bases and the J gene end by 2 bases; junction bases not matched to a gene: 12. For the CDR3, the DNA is TGTGCCAGCAGTTCAATAACTAGCGAGACCCACACAGATACGCAGTATTTT. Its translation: CASSSITSETHTDTQYF.

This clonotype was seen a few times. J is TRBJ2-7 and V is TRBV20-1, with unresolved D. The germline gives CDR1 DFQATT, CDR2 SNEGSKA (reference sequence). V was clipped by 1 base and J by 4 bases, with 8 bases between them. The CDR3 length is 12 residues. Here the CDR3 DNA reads TGCAGTGCTAGAGGACACCAGTACGAGCAGTACTTC. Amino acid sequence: CSARGHQYEQYF.

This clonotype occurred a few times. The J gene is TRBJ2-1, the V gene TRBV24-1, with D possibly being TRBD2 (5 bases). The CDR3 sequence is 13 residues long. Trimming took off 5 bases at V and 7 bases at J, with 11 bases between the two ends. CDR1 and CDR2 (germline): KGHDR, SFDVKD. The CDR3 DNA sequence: TGTGCCACCAGTGTAGGACGGGGAAATGAGCAGTTCTTC. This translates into CATSVGRGNEQFF.